Listed below are T cell receptor beta chains from one sample, sequenced in a study of T cells after yellow fever vaccination. TCRdb analysed the 5' RACE reads with MiXCR anew, one entry per CDR3 protein. The profile shows more than 350,000 distinct CDR3 sequences, roughly 12% of them singletons. The specimen was PBMCs, collected on the day of the first yellow fever vaccination. These receptors were collected from a man aged 18 to 30 who received the YFV17D yellow fever vaccine. Both conserved end residues are part of each CDR3. D genes are given only for firm matches. Rows may omit the clone size; those that give it use once, few, many or a size class.

j_call	d_call	clone_size	v_call	cdr3_aa	cdr3_nt
TRBJ1-5	TRBD1	NA	TRBV6-2/TRBV6-3	CASSYPGTGLGQPQHF	TGTGCCAGCAGTTACCCCGGGACAGGGCTCGGTCAGCCCCAGCATTTT
TRBJ2-1	NA	NA	TRBV5-1	CASGGGRVNEQFF	TGCGCCAGCGGGGGGGGCCGCGTCAATGAGCAGTTCTTC
TRBJ1-1	TRBD1	few	TRBV5-1	CASSQSTGGNTEAFF	TGCGCCAGCAGCCAAAGTACAGGGGGGAACACTGAAGCTTTCTTT
TRBJ2-2	NA	NA	TRBV7-9	CASSIVLSTGELFF	TGTGCCAGCTCCATCGTACTTAGTACCGGGGAGCTGTTTTTT
TRBJ1-2	TRBD1	few	TRBV5-1	CASSLGTGSDGYTF	TGCGCCAGCAGCTTGGGGACAGGGTCGGATGGCTACACCTTC
TRBJ2-1	NA	few	TRBV3-1	CASSPPGRDNEQFF	TGTGCCAGCAGCCCCCCCGGACGGGACAATGAGCAGTTCTTC
TRBJ2-3	TRBD2	few	TRBV5-1	CASSYRTRREATDTQYF	TGCGCCAGCAGCTACCGGACTAGAAGGGAAGCCACAGATACGCAGTATTTT
TRBJ2-3	TRBD2	few	TRBV7-9	CASTPPGGRSTDTQYF	TGTGCCAGCACCCCGCCGGGGGGGAGGTCAACAGATACGCAGTATTTT
TRBJ2-2	NA	NA	TRBV6-2/TRBV6-3	CASSTLTYKGYTGELFF	TGTGCCAGCAGCACACTAACCTACAAGGGTTACACCGGGGAGCTGTTTTTT
TRBJ1-2	TRBD1	many	TRBV12-3/TRBV12-4	CASSPYQGDEAYTF	TGTGCCAGCAGTCCGTATCAGGGGGACGAGGCCTACACCTTC
TRBJ1-2	NA	few	TRBV6-2/TRBV6-3	CASSQAGIFYGYTF	TGTGCCAGCAGCCAGGCAGGCATCTTCTATGGCTACACCTTC
TRBJ1-5	NA	few	TRBV24-1	CATSDAHQPQHF	TGTGCCACCAGTGATGCCCATCAGCCCCAGCATTTT
TRBJ2-1	TRBD2	many	TRBV5-1	CASSSRRGDSYNEQFF	TGCGCCAGCAGCTCCCGGCGGGGGGACTCCTACAATGAGCAGTTCTTC
TRBJ2-5	NA	NA	TRBV5-6	CASSFLPGGTQETQYF	TGTGCCAGCAGCTTTTTGCCGGGTGGGACTCAAGAGACCCAGTACTTC
TRBJ2-1	NA	NA	TRBV24-1	CATSDFSYNEQFF	TGTGCCACCAGTGATTTCAGCTACAATGAGCAGTTCTTC
TRBJ2-7	NA	NA	TRBV5-1	CASSFDLPVGEQYF	TGCGCCAGCAGCTTCGACCTGCCCGTTGGCGAGCAGTACTTC
TRBJ1-5	NA	few	TRBV20-1	CSASAGGRRNQPQHF	TGCAGTGCTAGTGCGGGCGGACGCCGCAATCAGCCCCAGCATTTT
TRBJ1-5	NA	NA	TRBV7-9	CASRAGGQSNQPQHF	TGTGCCAGCAGGGCCGGGGGGCAGAGCAATCAGCCCCAGCATTTT
TRBJ2-5	NA	few	TRBV7-2	CASSWSPSRQETQYF	TGTGCCAGCAGCTGGTCCCCCAGTAGGCAAGAGACCCAGTACTTC
TRBJ2-5	TRBD2	NA	TRBV29-1	CSGRLAKHQETQYF	TGCAGCGGAAGACTAGCGAAACACCAAGAGACCCAGTACTTC
TRBJ1-3	TRBD1	many	TRBV12-3/TRBV12-4	CASTLQGAGNTIYF	TGTGCCAGCACTTTACAGGGGGCTGGAAACACCATATATTTT
TRBJ2-5	TRBD2	many	TRBV5-1	CASSQGLAGGQETQYF	TGCGCCAGCAGCCAGGGACTAGCGGGGGGGCAAGAGACCCAGTACTTC
TRBJ2-3	NA	few	TRBV5-1	CASSLEGLRADTQYF	TGCGCCAGCAGCTTGGAGGGGCTCCGGGCAGATACGCAGTATTTT
TRBJ2-6	TRBD1	few	TRBV6-2/TRBV6-3	CASSPGQGARGGANVLTF	TGTGCCAGCAGTCCAGGACAGGGGGCGCGAGGTGGGGCCAACGTCCTGACTTTC
TRBJ1-2	NA	few	TRBV5-1	CASRGSQTDYGYTF	TGCGCCAGCAGGGGTTCCCAGACGGACTATGGCTACACCTTC
TRBJ1-5	TRBD1	few	TRBV4-1	CASSQRTGTGGGQPQHF	TGCGCCAGCAGCCAACGCACCGGGACAGGGGGAGGTCAGCCCCAGCATTTT
TRBJ1-4	NA	NA	TRBV5-1	CASTRSDEKLFF	TGCGCCAGCACAAGGTCGGATGAAAAACTGTTTTTT
TRBJ2-1	TRBD2	few	TRBV12-5	CASGQGGIREQFF	TGTGCTAGTGGCCAGGGAGGGATACGCGAGCAGTTCTTC
TRBJ1-5	NA	few	TRBV4-2	CASSQGKRVYSNQPQHF	TGTGCCAGCAGCCAAGGAAAAAGGGTTTATAGCAATCAGCCCCAGCATTTT
TRBJ2-5	TRBD1	NA	TRBV29-1	CSASRDRQETQYF	TGCAGCGCAAGCCGGGACAGACAAGAGACCCAGTACTTC
TRBJ1-5	NA	NA	TRBV6-1	CASSEGGASLYSNQPQHF	TGTGCCAGCAGTGAAGGGGGCGCGTCCCTCTATAGCAATCAGCCCCAGCATTTT
TRBJ1-5	NA	few	TRBV20-1	CSASSPGDSNQPQHF	TGCAGTGCTAGCTCCCCAGGGGATAGCAATCAGCCCCAGCATTTT
TRBJ2-5	TRBD1	NA	TRBV5-6	CASSVGQNLIQETQYF	TGTGCCAGCAGCGTGGGACAGAATCTAATCCAAGAGACCCAGTACTTC
TRBJ2-7	TRBD1	NA	TRBV4-3	CASSPTGEHEQYF	TGCGCCAGCAGCCCGACAGGGGAACACGAGCAGTACTTC
TRBJ1-1	NA	few	TRBV5-1	CASTKEVENTEAFF	TGCGCCAGCACAAAGGAGGTTGAGAACACTGAAGCTTTCTTT
TRBJ2-1	TRBD2	few	TRBV25-1	CASSEGGGNNEQFF	TGTGCCAGCAGTGAGGGCGGGGGGAACAATGAGCAGTTCTTC
TRBJ1-1	NA	few	TRBV7-9	CASSRLQGMNTEAFF	TGTGCCAGCAGCCGACTTCAGGGAATGAACACTGAAGCTTTCTTT
TRBJ2-6	NA	NA	TRBV20-1	CSARDLGDGANVLTF	TGCAGTGCTAGAGATCTAGGGGATGGGGCCAACGTCCTGACTTTC
TRBJ1-1	NA	few	TRBV6-1	CASREGMGDTEAFF	TGTGCCAGCAGAGAGGGAATGGGGGACACTGAAGCTTTCTTT
TRBJ2-1	NA	few	TRBV7-9	CASSPGTLRIYNEQFF	TGTGCCAGCAGCCCAGGGACACTCCGAATCTACAATGAGCAGTTCTTC
TRBJ2-1	NA	few	TRBV7-2	CASSFTASRGGSEQFF	TGTGCCAGCAGCTTTACTGCAAGCAGGGGAGGGAGTGAGCAGTTCTTC
TRBJ2-3	NA	many	TRBV6-2/TRBV6-3	CASSYWSTDTQYF	TGTGCCAGCAGTTACTGGAGCACAGATACGCAGTATTTT
TRBJ1-1	NA	few	TRBV9	CASSVHLNTEAFF	TGTGCCAGCAGCGTACATTTGAACACTGAAGCTTTCTTT
TRBJ2-5	NA	NA	TRBV5-1	CASSRWGGETQYF	TGCGCCAGCAGCCGCTGGGGTGGAGAGACCCAGTACTTC
TRBJ2-1	NA	few	TRBV5-1	CASSWSAPINGEQFF	TGCGCCAGCAGCTGGAGTGCGCCTATCAACGGGGAGCAGTTCTTC
TRBJ1-2	TRBD1	NA	TRBV29-1	CSVEDKRTGEGYTF	TGCAGCGTTGAAGATAAAAGGACAGGGGAAGGCTACACCTTC
TRBJ1-5	NA	many	TRBV6-1	CASSTALIIQPQHF	TGTGCCAGCAGTACAGCCCTAATTATTCAGCCCCAGCATTTT
TRBJ2-2	NA	few	TRBV7-2	CASSLWGTPGELFF	TGTGCCAGCAGCTTATGGGGGACCCCCGGGGAGCTGTTTTTT
TRBJ1-5	NA	few	TRBV27	CASSPGRGNQPQHF	TGTGCCAGCAGCCCAGGTAGGGGAAATCAGCCCCAGCATTTT
TRBJ2-7	TRBD1	few	TRBV4-1	CASSQEGTGPYEQYF	TGCGCCAGCAGCCAAGAGGGGACAGGGCCCTACGAGCAGTACTTC
TRBJ2-5	TRBD2	few	TRBV6-5	CASSYSERGSLQETQYF	TGTGCCAGCAGTTACTCGGAGCGGGGGAGCTTACAAGAGACCCAGTACTTC
TRBJ2-2	TRBD2	NA	TRBV20-1	CRAGGPNTGELFF	TGCAGGGCGGGGGGACCGAACACCGGGGAGCTGTTTTTT
TRBJ2-7	NA	few	TRBV7-9	CASTPGSGEQYF	TGTGCCAGCACCCCGGGCTCTGGCGAGCAGTACTTC
TRBJ2-5	TRBD2	few	TRBV6-1	CASRSGFVSGGLETQYF	TGTGCCAGCAGAAGCGGCTTTGTGTCGGGGGGGCTCGAGACCCAGTACTTC
TRBJ1-2	NA	NA	TRBV7-2	CASSYGPYGYTF	TGTGCCAGCAGCTACGGGCCCTATGGCTACACCTTC
TRBJ1-1	NA	many	TRBV12-3/TRBV12-4	CASRDSSGTEAFF	TGTGCCAGCAGGGACTCTTCGGGTACTGAAGCTTTCTTT
TRBJ1-2	TRBD1	few	TRBV20-1	CSAGTELYGYTF	TGCAGTGCCGGGACAGAACTCTATGGCTACACCTTC
TRBJ2-1	TRBD2	NA	TRBV5-4	CASSSTSEEYNEQFF	TGTGCCAGCAGCTCGACTAGCGAGGAATACAATGAGCAGTTCTTC